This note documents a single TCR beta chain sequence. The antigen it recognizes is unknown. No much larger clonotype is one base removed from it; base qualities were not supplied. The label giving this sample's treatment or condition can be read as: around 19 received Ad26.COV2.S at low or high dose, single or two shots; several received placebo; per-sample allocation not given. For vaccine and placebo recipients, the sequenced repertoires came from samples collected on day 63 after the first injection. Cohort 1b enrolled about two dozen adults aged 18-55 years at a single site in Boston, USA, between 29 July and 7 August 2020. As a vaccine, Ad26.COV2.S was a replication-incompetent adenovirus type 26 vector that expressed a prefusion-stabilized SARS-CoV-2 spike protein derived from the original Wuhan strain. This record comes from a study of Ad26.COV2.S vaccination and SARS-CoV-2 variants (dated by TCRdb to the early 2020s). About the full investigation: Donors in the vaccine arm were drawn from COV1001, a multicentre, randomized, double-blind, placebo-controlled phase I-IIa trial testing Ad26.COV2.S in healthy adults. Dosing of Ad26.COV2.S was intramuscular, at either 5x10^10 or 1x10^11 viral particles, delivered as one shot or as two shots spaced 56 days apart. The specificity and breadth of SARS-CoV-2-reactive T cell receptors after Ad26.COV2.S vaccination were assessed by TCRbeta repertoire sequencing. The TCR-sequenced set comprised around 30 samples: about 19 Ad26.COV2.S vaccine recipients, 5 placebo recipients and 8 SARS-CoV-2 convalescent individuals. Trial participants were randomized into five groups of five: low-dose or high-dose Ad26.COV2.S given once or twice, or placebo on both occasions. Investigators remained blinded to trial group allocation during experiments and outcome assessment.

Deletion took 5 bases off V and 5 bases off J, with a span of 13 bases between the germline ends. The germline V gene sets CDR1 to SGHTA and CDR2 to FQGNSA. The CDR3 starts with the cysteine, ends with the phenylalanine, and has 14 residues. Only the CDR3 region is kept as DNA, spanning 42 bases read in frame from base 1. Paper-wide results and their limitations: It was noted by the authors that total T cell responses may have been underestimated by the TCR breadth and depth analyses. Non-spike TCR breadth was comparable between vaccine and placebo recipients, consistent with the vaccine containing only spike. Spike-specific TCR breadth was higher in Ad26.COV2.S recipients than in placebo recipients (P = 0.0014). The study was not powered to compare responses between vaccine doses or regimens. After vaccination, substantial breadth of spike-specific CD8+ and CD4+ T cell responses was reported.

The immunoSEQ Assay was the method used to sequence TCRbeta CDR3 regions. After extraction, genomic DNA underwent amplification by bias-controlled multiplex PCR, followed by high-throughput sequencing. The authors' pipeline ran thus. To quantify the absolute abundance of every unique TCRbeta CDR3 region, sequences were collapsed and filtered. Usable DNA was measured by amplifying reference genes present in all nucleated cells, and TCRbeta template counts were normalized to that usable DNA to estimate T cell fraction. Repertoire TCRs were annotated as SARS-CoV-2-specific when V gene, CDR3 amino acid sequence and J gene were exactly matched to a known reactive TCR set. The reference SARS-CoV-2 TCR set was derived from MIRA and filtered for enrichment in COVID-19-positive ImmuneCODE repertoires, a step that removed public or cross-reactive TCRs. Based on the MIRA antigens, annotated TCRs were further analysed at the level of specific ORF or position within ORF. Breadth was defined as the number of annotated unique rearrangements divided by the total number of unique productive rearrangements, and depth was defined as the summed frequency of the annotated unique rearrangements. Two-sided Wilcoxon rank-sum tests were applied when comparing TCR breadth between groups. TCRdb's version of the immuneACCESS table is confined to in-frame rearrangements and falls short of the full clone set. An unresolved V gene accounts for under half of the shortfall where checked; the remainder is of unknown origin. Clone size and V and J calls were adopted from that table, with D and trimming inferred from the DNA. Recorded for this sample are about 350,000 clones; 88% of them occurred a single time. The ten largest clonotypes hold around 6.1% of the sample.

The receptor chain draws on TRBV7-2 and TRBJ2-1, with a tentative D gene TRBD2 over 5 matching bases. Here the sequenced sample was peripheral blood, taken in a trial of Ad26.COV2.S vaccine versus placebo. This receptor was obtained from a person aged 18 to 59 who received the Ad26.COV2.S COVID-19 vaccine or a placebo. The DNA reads TGTGCCAGCAGCCCAGCGGAGGTACACAATGAGCAGTTCTTC. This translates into CASSPAEVHNEQFF.